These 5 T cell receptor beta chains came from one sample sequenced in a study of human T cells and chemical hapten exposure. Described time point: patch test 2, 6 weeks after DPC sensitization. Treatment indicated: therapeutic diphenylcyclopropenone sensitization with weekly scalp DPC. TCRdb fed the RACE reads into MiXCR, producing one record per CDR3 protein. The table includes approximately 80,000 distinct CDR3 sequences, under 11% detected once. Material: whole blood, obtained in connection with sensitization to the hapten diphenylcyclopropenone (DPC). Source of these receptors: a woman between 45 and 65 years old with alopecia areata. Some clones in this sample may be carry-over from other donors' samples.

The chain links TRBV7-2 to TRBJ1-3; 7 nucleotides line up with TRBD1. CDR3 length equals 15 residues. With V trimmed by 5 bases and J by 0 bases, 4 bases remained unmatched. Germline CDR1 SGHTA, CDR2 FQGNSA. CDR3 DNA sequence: TGTGCCAGCAGCAGAAGACAGGGCTCTGGAAACACCATATATTTT. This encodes CASSRRQGSGNTIYF.

The CDR3 nucleotides read TGTGCCAGTAGTATGAGGGACCGGGCCTGGGGGCAGTTCTTC. Protein product: CASSMRDRAWGQFF. This chain uses TRBV19 with TRBJ2-1; possibly TRBD1 or TRBD2 for D (5 bases each). Germline assignment: CDR1 LNHDA and CDR2 SQIVND (reference sequence). Trimming stripped 3 bases from V and 12 bases from J, with 18 bases between. CDR3 length equals 14 residues.

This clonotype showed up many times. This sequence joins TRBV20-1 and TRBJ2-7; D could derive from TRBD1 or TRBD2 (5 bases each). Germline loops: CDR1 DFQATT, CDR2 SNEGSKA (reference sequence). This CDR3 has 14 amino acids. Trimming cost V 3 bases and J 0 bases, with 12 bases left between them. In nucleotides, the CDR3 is TGCAGTGCTAGTCGGTCAGGGAGCTCCTACGAGCAGTACTTC. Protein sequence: CSASRSGSSYEQYF.

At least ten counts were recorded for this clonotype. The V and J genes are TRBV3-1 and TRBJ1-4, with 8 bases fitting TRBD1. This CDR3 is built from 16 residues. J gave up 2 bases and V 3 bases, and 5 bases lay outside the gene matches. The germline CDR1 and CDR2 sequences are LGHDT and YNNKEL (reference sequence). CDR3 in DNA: TGTGCCAGCAGCCAGTGGACAGGGTATACTAATGAAAAACTGTTTTTT. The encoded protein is CASSQWTGYTNEKLFF. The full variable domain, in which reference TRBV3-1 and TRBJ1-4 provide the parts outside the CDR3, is DTAVSQTPKYLVTQMGNDKSIKCEQNLGHDTMYWYKQDSKKFLKIMFSYNNKELIINETVPNRFSPKSPDKAHLNLHINSLELGDSAVYFCASSQWTGYTNEKLFFGSGTQLSVL.

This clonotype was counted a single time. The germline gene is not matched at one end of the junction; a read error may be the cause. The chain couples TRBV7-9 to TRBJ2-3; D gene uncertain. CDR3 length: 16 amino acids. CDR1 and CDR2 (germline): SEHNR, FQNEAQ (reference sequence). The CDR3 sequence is CASSLAQGDFTDSQYF. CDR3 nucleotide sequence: TGTGCCAGCAGCTTAGCGCAAGGAGACTTCACAGATTCGCAGTATTTT. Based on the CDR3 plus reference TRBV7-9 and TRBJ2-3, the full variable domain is DTGVSQNPRHKITKRGQNVTFRCDPISEHNRLYWYRQTLGQGPEFLTYFQNEAQLEKSRLLSDRFSAERPKGSFSTLEIQRTEQGDSAMYLCASSLAQGDFTDSQYFGPGTRLTVL.